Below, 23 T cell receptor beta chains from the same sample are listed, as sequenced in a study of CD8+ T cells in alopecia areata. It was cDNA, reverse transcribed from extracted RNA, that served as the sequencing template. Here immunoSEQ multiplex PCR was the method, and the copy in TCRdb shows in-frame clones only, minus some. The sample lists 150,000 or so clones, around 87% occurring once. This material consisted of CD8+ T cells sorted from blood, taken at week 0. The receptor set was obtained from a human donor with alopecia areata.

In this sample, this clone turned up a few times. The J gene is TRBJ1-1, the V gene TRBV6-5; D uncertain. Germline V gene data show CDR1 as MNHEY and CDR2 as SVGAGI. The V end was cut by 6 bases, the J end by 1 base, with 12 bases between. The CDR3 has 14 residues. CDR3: CASSHPVGNTEAFF. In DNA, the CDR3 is TGTGCCAGCAGCCATCCTGTGGGGAACACTGAAGCTTTCTTT.

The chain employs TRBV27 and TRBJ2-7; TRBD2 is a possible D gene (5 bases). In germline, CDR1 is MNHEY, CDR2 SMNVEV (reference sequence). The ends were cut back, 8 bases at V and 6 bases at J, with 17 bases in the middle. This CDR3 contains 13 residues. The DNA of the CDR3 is TGTGCCAGCCACCATACCCGGGGAAGCGAGCAGTACTTC. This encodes CASHHTRGSEQYF.

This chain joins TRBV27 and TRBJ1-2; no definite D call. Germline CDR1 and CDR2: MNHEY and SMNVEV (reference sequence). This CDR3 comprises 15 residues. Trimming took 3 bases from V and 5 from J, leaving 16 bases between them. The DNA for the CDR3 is TGTGCCAGCAGTTTTAGTGTGACCGGGGAATATGGCTACACCTTC. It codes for CASSFSVTGEYGYTF.

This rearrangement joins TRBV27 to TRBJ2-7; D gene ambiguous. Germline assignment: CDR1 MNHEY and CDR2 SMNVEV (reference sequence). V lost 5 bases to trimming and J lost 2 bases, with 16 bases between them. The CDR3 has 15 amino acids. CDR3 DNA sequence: TGTGCCAGCAGTAAAACAGCGAGTTTCGCCTACGAGCAGTACTTC. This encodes CASSKTASFAYEQYF.

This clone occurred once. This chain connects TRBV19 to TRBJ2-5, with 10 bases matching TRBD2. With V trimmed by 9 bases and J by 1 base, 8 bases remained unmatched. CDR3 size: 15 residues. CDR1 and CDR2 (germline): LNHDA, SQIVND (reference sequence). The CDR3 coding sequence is TGTGCCAGCAGCCAAGAGCGGGGGGGCCAAGAGACCCAGTACTTC. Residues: CASSQERGGQETQYF.

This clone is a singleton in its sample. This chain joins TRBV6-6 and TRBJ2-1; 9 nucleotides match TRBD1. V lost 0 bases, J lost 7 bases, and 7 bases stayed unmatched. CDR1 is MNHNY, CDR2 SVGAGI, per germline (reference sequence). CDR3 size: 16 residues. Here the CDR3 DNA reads TGTGCCAGCAGTTACTCGGACAGGGGCCCTAGGAATGAGCAGTTCTTC. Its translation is CASSYSDRGPRNEQFF.

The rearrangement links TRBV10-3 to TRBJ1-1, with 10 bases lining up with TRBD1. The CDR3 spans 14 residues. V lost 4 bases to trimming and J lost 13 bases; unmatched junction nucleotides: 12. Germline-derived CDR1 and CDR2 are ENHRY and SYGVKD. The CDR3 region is CAISAPGQGRYGFF. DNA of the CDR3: TGTGCCATCAGTGCGCCGGGACAGGGGAGGTATGGTTTCTTT.

Here the CDR3 DNA reads TGTGCCAGCAGCTTAGTTGGGGGCGCTCACTACAATGAGCAGTTCTTC. Translating gives CASSLVGGAHYNEQFF. The chain recombines TRBV7-9 with TRBJ2-1; tentatively, D is TRBD1 (6 bases). The CDR3 consists of 16 residues. With 1 base removed from V and 3 bases from J, the gap between germline ends came to 13 bases. The germline CDR1 and CDR2 sequences are SEHNR and FQNEAQ (reference sequence). The entire variable domain, with the rest obtained from reference TRBV7-9 and TRBJ2-1, is as follows: DTGVSQNPRHKITKRGQNVTFRCDPISEHNRLYWYRQTLGQGPEFLTYFQNEAQLEKSRLLSDRFSAERPKGSFSTLEIQRTEQGDSAMYLCASSLVGGAHYNEQFFGPGTRLTVL.

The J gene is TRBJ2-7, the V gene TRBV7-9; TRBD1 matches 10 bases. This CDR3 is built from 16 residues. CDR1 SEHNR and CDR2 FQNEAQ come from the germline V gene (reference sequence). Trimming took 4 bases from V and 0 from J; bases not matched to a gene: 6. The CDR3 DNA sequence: TGTGCCAGCAGCTGGCCCGGGACAGGGGTCTCCTACGAGCAGTACTTC. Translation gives CASSWPGTGVSYEQYF.

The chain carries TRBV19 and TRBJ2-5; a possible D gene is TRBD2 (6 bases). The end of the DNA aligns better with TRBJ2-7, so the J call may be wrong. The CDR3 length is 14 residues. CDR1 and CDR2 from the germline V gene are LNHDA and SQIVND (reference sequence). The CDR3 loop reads CASSITGGDYEQYF. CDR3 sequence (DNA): TGTGCCAGTAGTATAACCGGGGGTGACTACGAGCAGTACTTC.

The CDR3 sequence is CSVEDTGGYEQYF. The CDR3 bases are TGCAGCGTTGAAGATACAGGGGGCTACGAGCAGTACTTC. The rearrangement links TRBV29-1 to TRBJ2-7, with TRBD1 identical over 8 bases. This CDR3 has 13 amino acids. Unmatched junction bases numbered 1, after V lost 0 bases and J lost 3 bases. The germline V gene has CDR1 SQVTM and CDR2 ANQGSEA.

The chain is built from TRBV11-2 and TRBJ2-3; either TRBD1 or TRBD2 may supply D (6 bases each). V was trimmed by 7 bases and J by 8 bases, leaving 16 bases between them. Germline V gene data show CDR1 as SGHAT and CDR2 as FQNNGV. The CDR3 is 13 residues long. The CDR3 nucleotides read TGTGCCAGCATCCCGGGTTGGGGGGCTACGCAGTATTTT. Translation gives CASIPGWGATQYF.

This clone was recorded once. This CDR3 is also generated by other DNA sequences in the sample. The CDR3 DNA sequence: TGCGCCAGCAGCTTTCGTCAGGGAACCGATACGCAGTATTTT. Its translation: CASSFRQGTDTQYF. This sequence joins TRBV5-1 and TRBJ2-3; TRBD1 might be the D (5 bases). The V end lost 2 bases, the J end lost 6 bases, and 13 bases lay between the germline ends. This CDR3 contains 14 residues. Germline CDR1 reads SGHRS; CDR2 reads YFSETQ.

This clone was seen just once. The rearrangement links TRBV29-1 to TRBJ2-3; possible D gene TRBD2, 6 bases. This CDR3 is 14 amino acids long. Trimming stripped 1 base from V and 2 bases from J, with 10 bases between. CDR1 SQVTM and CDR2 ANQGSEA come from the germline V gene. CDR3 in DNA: TGCAGCGTTGAAGTGGAGGGTTACACAGATACGCAGTATTTT. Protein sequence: CSVEVEGYTDTQYF.

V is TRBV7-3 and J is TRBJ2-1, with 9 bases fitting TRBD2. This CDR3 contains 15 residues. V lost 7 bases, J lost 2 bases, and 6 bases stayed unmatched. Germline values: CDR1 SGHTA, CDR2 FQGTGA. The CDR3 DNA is TGTGCCAGCACCACCCTAGCGGGAACCTACAATGAGCAGTTCTTC. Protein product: CASTTLAGTYNEQFF. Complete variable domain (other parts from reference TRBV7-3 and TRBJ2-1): GAGVSQTPSNKVTEKGKYVELRCDPISGHTALYWYRQSLGQGPEFLIYFQGTGAADDSGLPNDRFFAVRPEGSVSTLKIQRTERGDSAVYLCASTTLAGTYNEQFFGPGTRLTVL.

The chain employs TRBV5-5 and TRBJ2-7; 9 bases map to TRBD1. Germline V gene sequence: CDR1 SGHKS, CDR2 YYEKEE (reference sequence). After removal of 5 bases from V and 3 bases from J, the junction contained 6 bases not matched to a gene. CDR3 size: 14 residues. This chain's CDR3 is CASRTGTGFYEQYF. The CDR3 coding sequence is TGTGCCAGCAGAACCGGGACAGGGTTCTACGAGCAGTACTTC.

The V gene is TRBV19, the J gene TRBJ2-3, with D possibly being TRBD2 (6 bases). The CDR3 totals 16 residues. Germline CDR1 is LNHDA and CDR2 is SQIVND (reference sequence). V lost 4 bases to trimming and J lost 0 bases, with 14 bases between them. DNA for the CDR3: TGTGCCAGTAGTAGGTTGGAGGGTTCTAGCACAGATACGCAGTATTTT. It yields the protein CASSRLEGSSTDTQYF.

The CDR3 nucleotides read TGCAGCGTTGAGACCGCCAGCTACAATGAGCAGTTCTTC. This sequence encodes CSVETASYNEQFF. The genes are TRBV29-1 and TRBJ2-1; D remains unclear. The CDR3 is 13 amino acids. Germline V gene lookup returns CDR1 SQVTM and CDR2 ANQGSEA. V shed 3 bases and J shed 3 bases, with 9 bases lying between them.

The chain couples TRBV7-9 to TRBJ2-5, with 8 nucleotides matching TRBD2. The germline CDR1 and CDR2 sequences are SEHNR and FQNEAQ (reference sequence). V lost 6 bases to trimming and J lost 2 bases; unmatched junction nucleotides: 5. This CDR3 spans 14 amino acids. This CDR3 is CASSTAGGQETQYF. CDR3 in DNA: TGTGCCAGCAGTACGGCGGGAGGTCAAGAGACCCAGTACTTC.

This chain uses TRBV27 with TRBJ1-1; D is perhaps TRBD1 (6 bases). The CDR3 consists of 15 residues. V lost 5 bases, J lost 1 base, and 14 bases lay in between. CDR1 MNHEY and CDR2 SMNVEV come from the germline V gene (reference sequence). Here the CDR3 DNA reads TGTGCCAGCAGTCCGCTACAGGGTGGGAACACTGAAGCTTTCTTT. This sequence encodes CASSPLQGGNTEAFF.

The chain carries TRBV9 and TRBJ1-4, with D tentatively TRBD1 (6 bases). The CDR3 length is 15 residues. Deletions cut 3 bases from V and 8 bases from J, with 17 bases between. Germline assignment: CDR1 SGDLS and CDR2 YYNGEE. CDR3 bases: TGTGCCAGCAGCGCCTCAGGGGCACGAGGAGAAAAACTGTTTTTT. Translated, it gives CASSASGARGEKLFF.

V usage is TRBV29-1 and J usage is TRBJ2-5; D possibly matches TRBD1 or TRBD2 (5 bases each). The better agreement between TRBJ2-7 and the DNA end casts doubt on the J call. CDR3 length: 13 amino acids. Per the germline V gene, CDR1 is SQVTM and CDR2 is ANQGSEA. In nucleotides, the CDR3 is TGCAGCGTTGAGTTGGGGGTGCCGGGCGAGCAGTACTTC. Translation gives CSVELGVPGEQYF.

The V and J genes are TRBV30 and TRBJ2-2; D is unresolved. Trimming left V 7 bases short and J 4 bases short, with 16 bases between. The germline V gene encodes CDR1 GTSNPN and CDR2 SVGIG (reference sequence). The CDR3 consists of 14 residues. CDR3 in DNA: TGTGCCTTGCCGAGGATGGATTCCACCGGGGAGCTGTTTTTT. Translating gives CALPRMDSTGELFF.